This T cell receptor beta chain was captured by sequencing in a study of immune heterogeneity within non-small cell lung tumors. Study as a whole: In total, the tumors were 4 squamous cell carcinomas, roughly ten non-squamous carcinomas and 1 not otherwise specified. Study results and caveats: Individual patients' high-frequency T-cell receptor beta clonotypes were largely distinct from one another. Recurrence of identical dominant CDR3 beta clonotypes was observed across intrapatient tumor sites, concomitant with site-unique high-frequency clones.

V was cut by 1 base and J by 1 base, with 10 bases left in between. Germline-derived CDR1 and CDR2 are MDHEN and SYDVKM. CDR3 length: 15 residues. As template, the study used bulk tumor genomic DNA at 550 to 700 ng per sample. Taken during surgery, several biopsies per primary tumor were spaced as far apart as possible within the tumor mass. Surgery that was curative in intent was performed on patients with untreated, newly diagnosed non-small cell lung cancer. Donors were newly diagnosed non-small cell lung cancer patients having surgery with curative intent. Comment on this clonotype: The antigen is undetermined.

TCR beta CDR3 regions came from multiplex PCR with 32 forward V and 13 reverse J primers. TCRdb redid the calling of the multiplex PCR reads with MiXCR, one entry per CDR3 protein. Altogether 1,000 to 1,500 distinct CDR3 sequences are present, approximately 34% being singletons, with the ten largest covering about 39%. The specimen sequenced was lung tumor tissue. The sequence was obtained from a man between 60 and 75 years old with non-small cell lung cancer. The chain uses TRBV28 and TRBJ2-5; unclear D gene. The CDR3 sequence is CASSLLASAQETQYF. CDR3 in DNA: TGTGCCAGCAGTTTATTGGCGAGCGCCCAAGAGACCCAGTACTTC.